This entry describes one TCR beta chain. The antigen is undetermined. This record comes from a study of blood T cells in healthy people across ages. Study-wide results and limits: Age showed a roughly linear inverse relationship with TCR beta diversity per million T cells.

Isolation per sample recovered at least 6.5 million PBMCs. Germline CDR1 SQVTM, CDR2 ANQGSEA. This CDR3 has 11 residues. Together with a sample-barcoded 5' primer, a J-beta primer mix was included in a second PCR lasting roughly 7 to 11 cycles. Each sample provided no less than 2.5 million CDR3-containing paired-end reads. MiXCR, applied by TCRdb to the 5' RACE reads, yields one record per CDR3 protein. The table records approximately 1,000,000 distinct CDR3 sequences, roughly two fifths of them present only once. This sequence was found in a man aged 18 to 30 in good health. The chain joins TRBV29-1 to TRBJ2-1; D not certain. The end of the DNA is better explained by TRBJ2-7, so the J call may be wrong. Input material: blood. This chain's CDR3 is CSVRTYNEQYF. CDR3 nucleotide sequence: TGCAGCGTCCGAACCTACAATGAGCAGTACTTC.